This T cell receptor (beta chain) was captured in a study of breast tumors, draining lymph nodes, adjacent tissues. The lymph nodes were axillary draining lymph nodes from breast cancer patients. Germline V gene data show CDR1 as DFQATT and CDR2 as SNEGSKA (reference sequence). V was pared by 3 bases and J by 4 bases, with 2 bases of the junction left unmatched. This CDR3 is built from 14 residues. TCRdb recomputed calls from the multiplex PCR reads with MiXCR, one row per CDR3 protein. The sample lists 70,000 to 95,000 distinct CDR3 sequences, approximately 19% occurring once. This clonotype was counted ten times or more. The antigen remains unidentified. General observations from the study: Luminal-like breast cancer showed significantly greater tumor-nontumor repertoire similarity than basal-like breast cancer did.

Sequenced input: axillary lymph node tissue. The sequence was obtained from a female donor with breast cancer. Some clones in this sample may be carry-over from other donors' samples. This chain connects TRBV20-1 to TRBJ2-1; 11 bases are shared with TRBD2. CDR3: CSARGTSGYNEQFF. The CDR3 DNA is TGCAGTGCTAGGGGGACTAGCGGATACAATGAGCAGTTCTTC.